A single sample is the source of the 27 T cell receptor beta chains below, sequenced in a study of CD8 T cells in Susac syndrome (dated by TCRdb to between 2018 and 2021). The library came from the immunoSEQ multiplex PCR assay. RNA was extracted using the RNeasy kit, and roughly 0.5 to 1 ug of the RNA was reverse transcribed with random hexamers. TCRdb took the public reads, trimmed them with fastp at Q25, ran MiXCR for clone calling and kept in-frame beta chains. All rows with the same CDR3 protein become a single entry with the most common DNA and genes. Within this sample are under 250,000 distinct CDR3 sequences, with 94% of them counted one time only. 0.15% of the sample lies in the top ten. The sample comprised CD4+ T cells from PBMCs. The receptors derive from a human donor with Susac syndrome.

The gene calls are TRBV6-6 and TRBJ2-5; no clear D gene. Trimming pared 6 bases from V and 5 bases from J, leaving 19 bases between. This CDR3 has 15 residues. Germline CDR1 reads MNHNY; CDR2 reads SVGAGI (reference sequence). In DNA, the CDR3 is TGTGCCAGCAGCTACGCCCCAAGGCTGTGGGAGACCCAGTACTTC. It yields the protein CASSYAPRLWETQYF.

The chain has TRBV25-1 and TRBJ1-1, with no clear D. CDR1 is MGHDK and CDR2 is SYGVNS in the germline V gene. Trimming stripped 3 bases from V and 2 bases from J, with 13 bases between. The length of the CDR3 is 15 residues. DNA for the CDR3: TGTGCCAGCAGTGACGACTTGGGAACCAACACTGAAGCTTTCTTT. This encodes CASSDDLGTNTEAFF. Combining the CDR3 with reference TRBV25-1 and TRBJ1-1 gives the whole variable domain EADIYQTPRYLVIGTGKKITLECSQTMGHDKMYWYQQDPGMELHLIHYSYGVNSTEKGDLSSESTVSRIRTEHFPLTLESARPSHTSQYLCASSDDLGTNTEAFFGQGTRLTVV.

This clonotype was counted once. For the CDR3, the DNA is TGCGCCAGCAGCCAAGAAGGGCCAGGGATTAGGGGCACTGAAGCTTTCTTT. Its protein product is CASSQEGPGIRGTEAFF. The rearrangement uses TRBV4-1 and TRBJ1-1; tentatively, D is TRBD1 (5 bases). CDR1 and CDR2 from the germline V gene are MGHRA and YSYEKL. Trimming removed 0 bases at V and 4 bases at J, with 18 bases between. This CDR3 comprises 17 residues.

V is TRBV11-2 and J is TRBJ1-4; the D is unclear. V was shortened by 1 base and J by 4 bases, with 10 bases between the two germline ends. Per germline, CDR1 SGHAT and CDR2 FQNNGV. CDR3 length equals 15 residues. The CDR3 reads CASSLASGGNEKLFF. CDR3 nucleotide sequence: TGTGCCAGCAGCTTAGCGTCCGGCGGTAATGAAAAACTGTTTTTT.

The gene calls are TRBV3-1 and TRBJ2-2; 10 positions match TRBD2. CDR1 is LGHDT and CDR2 is YNNKEL in the germline V gene (reference sequence). The V segment lost 4 bases and the J segment 5 bases; nucleotides outside the gene matches: 10. CDR3 length: 17 amino acids. The CDR3 DNA sequence: TGTGCCAGCAGCCTTTTGATGGGAGCGGGGGGGACCGGGGAGCTGTTTTTT. Residues: CASSLLMGAGGTGELFF. Filled out from reference TRBV3-1 and TRBJ2-2, the complete variable domain reads DTAVSQTPKYLVTQMGNDKSIKCEQNLGHDTMYWYKQDSKKFLKIMFSYNNKELIINETVPNRFSPKSPDKAHLNLHINSLELGDSAVYFCASSLLMGAGGTGELFFGEGSRLTVL.

The chain combines TRBV6-2 or TRBV6-3 with TRBJ1-6; no reliable D call. CDR1 MNHEY and CDR2 SVGEGT come from the germline V gene. This CDR3 contains 14 residues. Trimming took 6 bases from V and 2 from J, leaving 8 bases between them. The CDR3 here is CASSAGTYNSPLHF. CDR3 sequence (DNA): TGTGCCAGCAGCGCCGGAACCTATAATTCACCCCTCCACTTT.

The chain links TRBV30 to TRBJ1-5; no firm D call. The CDR3 is 15 residues long. V was pared by 1 base and J by 1 base, with 11 bases between. The germline CDR1 and CDR2 sequences are GTSNPN and SVGIG (reference sequence). The CDR3 region is CAWSGGIGSNQPQHF. The CDR3 coding sequence is TGTGCCTGGAGTGGCGGGATCGGGAGCAATCAGCCCCAGCATTTT.

This rearrangement joins TRBV29-1 to TRBJ1-2, with D perhaps TRBD1 (5 bases). Trimming cost V 3 bases and J 3 bases, with 11 bases left between them. The V gene's germline CDR1 is SQVTM and CDR2 ANQGSEA. The CDR3 length is 13 residues. The DNA for the CDR3 is TGCAGCGTTGAGGGCAGGGTGGACTATGGCTACACCTTC. Its protein product is CSVEGRVDYGYTF.

The rearrangement uses TRBV20-1 and TRBJ2-7; no clear D gene. Looked up from germline, CDR1 is DFQATT and CDR2 is SNEGSKA (reference sequence). This CDR3 contains 14 residues. V was clipped by 3 bases and J by 3 bases, with 15 bases between them. The CDR3 DNA reads TGCAGTGCTAGGACGCCGGGTACCCTCTACGAGCAGTACTTC. Translating gives CSARTPGTLYEQYF.

The genes are TRBV30 and TRBJ1-1; D gene uncertain. Trimming left V 3 bases short and J 4 bases short, with 6 bases between. Germline V CDR1 and CDR2: GTSNPN, SVGIG (reference sequence). CDR3 length: 11 residues. The chain's CDR3 is CAWRDGTEAFF. The CDR3, as DNA: TGTGCCTGGAGGGACGGCACTGAAGCTTTCTTT.

The rearrangement links TRBV7-2 to TRBJ2-5; 7 bases fit TRBD2. In germline, CDR1 is SGHTA, CDR2 FQGNSA. V lost 2 bases, J lost 4 bases, and 10 bases stayed unmatched. The CDR3 runs to 16 residues. CDR3 nucleotide sequence: TGTGCCAGCAGCTTACTGGGGGGGGGTGCGGGAGAGACCCAGTACTTC. It specifies CASSLLGGGAGETQYF.

The chain employs TRBV9 and TRBJ1-2; 7 bases align to TRBD1. The length of the CDR3 is 16 residues. The V and J ends lost 0 bases and 2 bases, in that order; junction bases with no gene match: 7. CDR1 is SGDLS and CDR2 is YYNGEE in the germline V gene. The CDR3 is CASSVGADRDNYGYTF. As DNA, the CDR3 is TGTGCCAGCAGCGTAGGCGCCGACAGGGACAACTATGGCTACACCTTC.

This rearrangement joins TRBV11-2 to TRBJ1-1; D remains ambiguous. Between the trimmed V and J ends, which lost 1 base and 4 bases, there was a span of 13 bases. CDR3 length equals 15 residues. CDR1 is SGHAT and CDR2 is FQNNGV in the germline V gene. This CDR3 reads CASSLGRSRGTEAFF. The DNA of the CDR3 is TGTGCCAGCAGCTTAGGCAGATCACGGGGCACTGAAGCTTTCTTT. The whole variable domain, remainder taken from reference TRBV11-2 and TRBJ1-1, is EAGVAQSPRYKIIEKRQSVAFWCNPISGHATLYWYQQILGQGPKLLIQFQNNGVVDDSQLPKDRFSAERLKGVDSTLKIQPAKLEDSAVYLCASSLGRSRGTEAFFGQGTRLTVV.

The chain employs TRBV19 and TRBJ1-1; unclear D gene. Between the trimmed V and J ends, which lost 7 bases and 11 bases, there was a span of 11 bases. The CDR3 contains 10 residues. Germline V CDR1 and CDR2: LNHDA, SQIVND (reference sequence). The CDR3 DNA sequence: TGTGCCAGTATCGGAAATTCGGCTTTCTTT. Translated: CASIGNSAFF.

The rearrangement joins TRBV7-9 to TRBJ2-3; tentatively, D is TRBD2 (6 bases). V lost 0 bases and J 1 base, leaving 11 bases between the germline ends. Germline CDR1 reads SEHNR; CDR2 reads FQNEAQ (reference sequence). The CDR3 spans 16 residues. CDR3 residues: CASSLASASGTDTQYF. The CDR3 DNA reads TGTGCCAGCAGCTTAGCGAGTGCTAGCGGCACAGATACGCAGTATTTT.

The chain uses TRBV19 and TRBJ2-7, with 12 bases matching TRBD2. Germline V gives CDR1 LNHDA, CDR2 SQIVND (reference sequence). The CDR3 has 15 amino acids. V was clipped by 4 bases and J by 1 base; unmatched bases: 2. CDR3 coding DNA: TGTGCCAGTAGTAAAGGACTAGCGGGATCCTACGAGCAGTACTTC. This translates into CASSKGLAGSYEQYF.

This chain links TRBV20-1 with TRBJ2-5; TRBD2 matches 9 bases. The junction had 11 bases not matched to a gene; V was cut back by 5 bases and J by 1 base. The CDR3 has 16 amino acids. Germline V gene data show CDR1 as DFQATT and CDR2 as SNEGSKA (reference sequence). Written as DNA, the CDR3 is TGCAGTGCTCCGCGCACCTCACTAGCGGGCCAAGAGACCCAGTACTTC. Amino acid sequence: CSAPRTSLAGQETQYF.

J is TRBJ2-4 and V is TRBV7-2; no clear D. The germline V gene encodes CDR1 SGHTA and CDR2 FQGNSA. The germline V and J ends were trimmed by 5 bases and 9 bases, with 8 bases remaining between them. The CDR3 spans 11 residues. For the CDR3, the DNA is TGTGCCAGCAGCCCTCAATTCATTCAGTACTTC. This gives the protein CASSPQFIQYF.

The V gene is TRBV19, the J gene TRBJ1-2; D may be TRBD1 (5 bases). The germline gives CDR1 LNHDA, CDR2 SQIVND (reference sequence). The V gene lost 6 bases and the J gene lost 8 bases, with 10 bases spanning the gap. This CDR3 contains 11 residues. For the CDR3, the DNA is TGTGCCAGTAGCTGGACACGGGGCTACACCTTC. Translated, it gives CASSWTRGYTF.

This chain uses TRBV7-2 with TRBJ1-4; D may be TRBD1 (6 bases). The CDR3 runs to 14 residues. Between the trimmed V and J ends, which lost 4 bases and 7 bases, there was a span of 13 bases. Looked up from germline, CDR1 is SGHTA and CDR2 is FQGNSA. CDR3 DNA sequence: TGTGCCAGCAGCTATGCCGGGGGCTCTGAAAAACTGTTTTTT. Protein: CASSYAGGSEKLFF. The variable domain in full, with the rest retrieved from reference TRBV7-2 and TRBJ1-4, is GAGVSQSPSNKVTEKGKDVELRCDPISGHTALYWYRQSLGQGLEFLIYFQGNSAPDKSGLPSDRFSAERTGGSVSTLTIQRTQQEDSAVYLCASSYAGGSEKLFFGSGTQLSVL.

The rearrangement links TRBV30 to TRBJ1-5; D is possibly TRBD1 (6 bases). The germline V and J ends were trimmed by 0 bases and 4 bases, with 22 bases remaining between them. This CDR3 is built from 18 residues. Germline V gives CDR1 GTSNPN, CDR2 SVGIG (reference sequence). The CDR3 reads CAWSVSRTDVGGNQPQHF. The CDR3 bases are TGTGCCTGGAGTGTTAGCCGGACAGACGTAGGAGGGAATCAGCCCCAGCATTTT.

The chain couples TRBV5-6 to TRBJ2-7; 9 nucleotides agree with TRBD1. CDR3 size: 13 residues. The ends lost 5 bases at V and 5 bases at J; junction bases unmatched: 5. CDR1 is SGHDT, CDR2 YYEEEE, per germline. In nucleotides, the CDR3 is TGTGCCAGCAGGCCACAGGGGGCCGACGAGCAGTACTTC. Its translation: CASRPQGADEQYF.

The chain uses TRBV5-1 and TRBJ2-7; D gene unclear. The CDR3 runs to 14 residues. Germline loops: CDR1 SGHRS, CDR2 YFSETQ. V was clipped by 0 bases and J by 9 bases, with 16 bases between them. The CDR3 reads CASSLAIGPLGQYF. In nucleotides, the CDR3 is TGCGCCAGCAGCTTGGCCATTGGACCCTTGGGGCAGTACTTC.

The chain combines TRBV29-1 with TRBJ2-1; D unresolved. Germline lookup yields CDR1 SQVTM and CDR2 ANQGSEA. Trimming took 4 bases from V and 4 from J, leaving 8 bases between them. There are 12 residues in the CDR3. The CDR3 spells CSVVKGYNEQFF. In DNA, the CDR3 is TGCAGCGTTGTGAAGGGTTACAATGAGCAGTTCTTC.

V usage is TRBV20-1 and J usage is TRBJ2-4, with D tentatively TRBD2 (7 bases). Germline CDR1 and CDR2: DFQATT and SNEGSKA (reference sequence). The CDR3 is made up of 15 amino acids. The V gene lost 8 bases and the J gene lost 12 bases, with 29 bases spanning the gap. Here the CDR3 DNA reads TGCAGTCCCCGGGCGGGGGCGGTAGGCGCTAAGGCTCAGTACTTC. Translation gives CSPRAGAVGAKAQYF.

This rearrangement joins TRBV19 to TRBJ1-4, with no clear D. V lost 5 bases and J 0 bases, leaving 10 bases between the germline ends. The CDR3 contains 15 residues. Germline V CDR1 and CDR2: LNHDA, SQIVND (reference sequence). CDR3 bases: TGTGCCAGTAGTTTTTTCGCGGCAACTAATGAAAAACTGTTTTTT. Protein sequence: CASSFFAATNEKLFF. The whole variable domain, remainder taken from reference TRBV19 and TRBJ1-4, is DGGITQSPKYLFRKEGQNVTLSCEQNLNHDAMYWYRQDPGQGLRLIYYSQIVNDFQKGDIAEGYSVSREKKESFPLTVTSAQKNPTAFYLCASSFFAATNEKLFFGSGTQLSVL.

This clonotype was recorded once. The chain employs TRBV7-9 and TRBJ1-4; 7 nucleotides match TRBD1. This CDR3 has 13 residues. Per germline, CDR1 SEHNR and CDR2 FQNEAQ (reference sequence). V was pared by 6 bases and J by 4 bases, with 2 bases of the junction left unmatched. In DNA, the CDR3 is TGTGCCAGCAGTGGGACAGATAATGAAAAACTGTTTTTT. Translated: CASSGTDNEKLFF.